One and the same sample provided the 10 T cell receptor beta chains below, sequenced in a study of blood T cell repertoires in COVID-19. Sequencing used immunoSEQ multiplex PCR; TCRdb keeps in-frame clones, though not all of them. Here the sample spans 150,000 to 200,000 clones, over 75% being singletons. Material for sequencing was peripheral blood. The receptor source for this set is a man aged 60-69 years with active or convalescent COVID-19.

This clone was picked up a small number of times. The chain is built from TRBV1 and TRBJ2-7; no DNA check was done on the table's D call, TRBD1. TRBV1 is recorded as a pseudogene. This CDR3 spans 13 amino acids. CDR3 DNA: TGCACCAGCGGACGGGACAGAGCCTACGAGCAGTACTTC. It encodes CTSGRDRAYEQYF.

The CDR3 coding sequence is TGTGCCACCAGCAGAAGCGACAGGCTTGAGGACACTGAAGCTTTCTTT. Amino acid sequence: CATSRSDRLEDTEAFF. The gene calls are TRBV15 and TRBJ1-1, with D tentatively TRBD1 (6 bases). V gave up 2 bases and J gave up 3 bases, with 16 bases separating them. This CDR3 has 16 amino acids. The germline CDR1 and CDR2 sequences are LNHNV and YYDKDF (reference sequence).

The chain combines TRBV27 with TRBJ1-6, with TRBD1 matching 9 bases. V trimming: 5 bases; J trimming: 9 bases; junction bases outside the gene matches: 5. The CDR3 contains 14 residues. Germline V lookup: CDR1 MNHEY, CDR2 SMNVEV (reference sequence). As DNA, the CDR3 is TGTGCCAGCAGTAGGGACAGGGACAGTTCACCCCTCCACTTT. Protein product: CASSRDRDSSPLHF.

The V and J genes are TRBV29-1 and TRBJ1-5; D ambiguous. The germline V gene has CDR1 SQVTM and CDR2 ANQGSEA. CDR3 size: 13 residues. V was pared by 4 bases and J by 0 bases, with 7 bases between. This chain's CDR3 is CSVGLHSNQPQHF. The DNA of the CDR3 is TGCAGCGTTGGACTACATAGCAATCAGCCCCAGCATTTT.

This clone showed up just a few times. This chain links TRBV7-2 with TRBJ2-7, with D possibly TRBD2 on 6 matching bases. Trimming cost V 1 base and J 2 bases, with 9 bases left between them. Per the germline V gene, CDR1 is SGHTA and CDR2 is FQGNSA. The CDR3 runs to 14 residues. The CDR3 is CASSLDSGAYEQYF. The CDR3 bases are TGTGCCAGCAGCTTAGATAGCGGAGCCTACGAGCAGTACTTC.

The CDR3 bases are TGTGCCACCAGCCTTCTAGGCGATGAGCAGTTCTTC. It encodes CATSLLGDEQFF. The chain carries TRBV15 and TRBJ2-1, with no clear D. This CDR3 has 12 residues. Looked up from germline, CDR1 is LNHNV and CDR2 is YYDKDF (reference sequence). Deletions cut 5 bases from V and 8 bases from J, with 10 bases between.

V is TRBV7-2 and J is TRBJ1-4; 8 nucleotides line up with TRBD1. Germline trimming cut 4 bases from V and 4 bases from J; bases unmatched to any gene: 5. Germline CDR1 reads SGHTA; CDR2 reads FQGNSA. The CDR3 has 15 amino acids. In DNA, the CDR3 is TGTGCCAGCAGCTACGCGGGACAGGTTAATGAAAAACTGTTTTTT. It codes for CASSYAGQVNEKLFF.

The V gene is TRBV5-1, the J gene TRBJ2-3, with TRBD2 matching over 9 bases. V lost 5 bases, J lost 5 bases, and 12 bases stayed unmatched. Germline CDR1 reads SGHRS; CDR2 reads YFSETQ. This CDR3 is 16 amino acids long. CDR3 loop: CASSQGLSGGEDTQYF. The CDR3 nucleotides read TGCGCCAGCAGTCAGGGACTTAGCGGGGGAGAAGATACGCAGTATTTT.

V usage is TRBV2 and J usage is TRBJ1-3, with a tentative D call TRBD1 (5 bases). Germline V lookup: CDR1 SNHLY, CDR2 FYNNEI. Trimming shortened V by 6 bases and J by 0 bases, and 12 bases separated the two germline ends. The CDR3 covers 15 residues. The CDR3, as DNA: TGTGCCAGCAGACAAACAGGAACCTCTGGAAACACCATATATTTT. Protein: CASRQTGTSGNTIYF.

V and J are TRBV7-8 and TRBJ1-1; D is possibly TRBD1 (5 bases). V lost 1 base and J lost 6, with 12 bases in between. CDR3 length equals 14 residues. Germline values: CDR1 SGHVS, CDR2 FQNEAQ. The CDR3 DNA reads TGTGCCAGCAGCTTAGTCAGGGCTCGGGCTGAAGCTTTCTTT. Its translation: CASSLVRARAEAFF.